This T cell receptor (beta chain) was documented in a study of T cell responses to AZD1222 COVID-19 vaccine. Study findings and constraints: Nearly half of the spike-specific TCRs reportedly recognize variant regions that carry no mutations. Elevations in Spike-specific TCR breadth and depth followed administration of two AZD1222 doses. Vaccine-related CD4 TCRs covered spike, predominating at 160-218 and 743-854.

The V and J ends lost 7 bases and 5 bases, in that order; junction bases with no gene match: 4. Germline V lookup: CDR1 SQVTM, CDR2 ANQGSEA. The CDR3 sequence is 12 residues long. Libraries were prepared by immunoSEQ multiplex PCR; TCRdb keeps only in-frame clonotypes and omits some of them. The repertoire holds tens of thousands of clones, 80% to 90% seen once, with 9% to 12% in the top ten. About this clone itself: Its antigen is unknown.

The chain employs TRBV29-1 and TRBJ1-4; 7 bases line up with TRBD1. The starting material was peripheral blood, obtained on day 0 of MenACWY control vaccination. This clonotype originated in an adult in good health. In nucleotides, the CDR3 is TGCAGCGCCGGGACAGAGAATGAAAAACTGTTTTTT. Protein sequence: CSAGTENEKLFF.